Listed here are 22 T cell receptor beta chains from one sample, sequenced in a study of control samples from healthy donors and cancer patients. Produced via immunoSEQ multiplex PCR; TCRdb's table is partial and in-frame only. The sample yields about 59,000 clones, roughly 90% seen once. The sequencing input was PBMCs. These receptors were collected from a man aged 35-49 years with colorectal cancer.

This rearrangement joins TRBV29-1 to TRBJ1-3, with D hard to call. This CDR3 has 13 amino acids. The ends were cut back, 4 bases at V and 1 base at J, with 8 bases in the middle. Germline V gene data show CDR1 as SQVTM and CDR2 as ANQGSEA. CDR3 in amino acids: CSVAEVSGNTIYF. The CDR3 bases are TGCAGCGTTGCGGAGGTTTCTGGAAACACCATATATTTT.

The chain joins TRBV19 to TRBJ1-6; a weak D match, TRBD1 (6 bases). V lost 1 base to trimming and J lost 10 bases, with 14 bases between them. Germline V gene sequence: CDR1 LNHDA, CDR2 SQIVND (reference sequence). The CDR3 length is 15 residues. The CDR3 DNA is TGTGCCAGTAGTATAGTCGGGGGCCCTGGGTCACCCCTCCACTTT. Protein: CASSIVGGPGSPLHF.

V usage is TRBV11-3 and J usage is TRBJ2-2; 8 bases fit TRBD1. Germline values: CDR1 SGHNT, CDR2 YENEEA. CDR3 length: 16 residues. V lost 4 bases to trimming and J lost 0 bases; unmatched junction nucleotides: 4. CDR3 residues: CASSSGQGANTGELFF. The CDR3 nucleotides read TGTGCCAGCAGCTCCGGACAGGGCGCGAACACCGGGGAGCTGTTTTTT.

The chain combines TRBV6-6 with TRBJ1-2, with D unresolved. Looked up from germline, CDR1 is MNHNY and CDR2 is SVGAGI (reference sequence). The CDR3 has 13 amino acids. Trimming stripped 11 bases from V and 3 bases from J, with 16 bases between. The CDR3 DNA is TGTGCCTCCGACGGCCGGGAGGACTATGGCTACACCTTC. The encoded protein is CASDGREDYGYTF.

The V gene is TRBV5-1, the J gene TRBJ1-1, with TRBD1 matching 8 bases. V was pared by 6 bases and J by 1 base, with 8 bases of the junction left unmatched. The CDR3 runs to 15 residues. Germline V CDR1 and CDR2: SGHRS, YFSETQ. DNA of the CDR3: TGCGCCAGCACCTACCAGGGGGCTCGGAACACTGAAGCTTTCTTT. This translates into CASTYQGARNTEAFF.

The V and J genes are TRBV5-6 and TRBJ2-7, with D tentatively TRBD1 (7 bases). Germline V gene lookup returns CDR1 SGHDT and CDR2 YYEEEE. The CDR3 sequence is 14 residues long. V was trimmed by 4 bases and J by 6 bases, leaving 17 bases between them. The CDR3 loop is CASSRQGGFFEQYF. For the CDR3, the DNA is TGTGCCAGCAGCCGCCAGGGGGGTTTTTTCGAGCAGTACTTC. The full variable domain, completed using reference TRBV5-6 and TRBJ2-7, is DAGVTQSPTHLIKTRGQQVTLRCSPKSGHDTVSWYQQALGQGPQFIFQYYEEEERQRGNFPDRFSGHQFPNYSSELNVNALLLGDSALYLCASSRQGGFFEQYFGPGTRLTVT.

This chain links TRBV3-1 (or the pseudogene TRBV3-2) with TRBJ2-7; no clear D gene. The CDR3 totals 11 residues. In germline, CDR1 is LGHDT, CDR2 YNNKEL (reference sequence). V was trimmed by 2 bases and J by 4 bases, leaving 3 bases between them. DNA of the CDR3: TGTGCCAGCAGCCAAAGTTACGAGCAGTACTTC. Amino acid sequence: CASSQSYEQYF.

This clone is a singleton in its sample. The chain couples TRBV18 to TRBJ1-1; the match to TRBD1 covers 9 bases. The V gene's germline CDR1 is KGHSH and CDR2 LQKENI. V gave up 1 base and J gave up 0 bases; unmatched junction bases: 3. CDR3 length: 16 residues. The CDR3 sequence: CASSPLTGGLNTEAFF. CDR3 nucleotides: TGTGCCAGCTCACCACTAACAGGGGGCTTGAACACTGAAGCTTTCTTT.

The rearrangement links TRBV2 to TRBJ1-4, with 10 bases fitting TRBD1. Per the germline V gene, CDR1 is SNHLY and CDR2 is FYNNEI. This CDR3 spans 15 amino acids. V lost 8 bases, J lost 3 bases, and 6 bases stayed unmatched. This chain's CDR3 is CASQDRGLANEKLFF. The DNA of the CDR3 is TGTGCCAGCCAGGACAGGGGGTTGGCTAATGAAAAACTGTTTTTT. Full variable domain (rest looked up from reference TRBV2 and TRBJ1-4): EPEVTQTPSHQVTQMGQEVILRCVPISNHLYFYWYRQILGQKVEFLVSFYNNEISEKSEIFDDQFSVERPDGSNFTLKIRSTKLEDSAMYFCASQDRGLANEKLFFGSGTQLSVL.

The CDR3 protein is CASRMRGGAYNEQFF. CDR3 DNA sequence: TGTGCCAGCAGAATGCGAGGGGGGGCCTACAATGAGCAGTTCTTC. This chain links TRBV5-4 with TRBJ2-1, with TRBD2 as a possible D gene (7 bases). V shed 5 bases and J shed 2 bases, with 14 bases lying between them. Germline assignment: CDR1 SGHNT and CDR2 YYREEE (reference sequence). CDR3 length: 15 residues.

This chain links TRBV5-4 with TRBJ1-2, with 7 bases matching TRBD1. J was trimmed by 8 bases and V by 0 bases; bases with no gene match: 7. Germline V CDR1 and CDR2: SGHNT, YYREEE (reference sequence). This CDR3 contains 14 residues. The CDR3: CASSLGDSPGGYTF. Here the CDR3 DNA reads TGTGCCAGCAGCTTGGGGGACAGCCCAGGGGGCTACACCTTC. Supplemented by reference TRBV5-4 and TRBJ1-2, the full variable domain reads ETGVTQSPTHLIKTRGQQVTLRCSSQSGHNTVSWYQQALGQGPQFIFQYYREEENGRGNFPPRFSGLQFPNYSSELNVNALELDDSALYLCASSLGDSPGGYTFGSGTRLTVV.

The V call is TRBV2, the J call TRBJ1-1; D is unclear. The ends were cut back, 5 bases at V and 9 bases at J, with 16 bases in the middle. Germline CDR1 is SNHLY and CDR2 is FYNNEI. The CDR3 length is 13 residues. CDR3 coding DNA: TGTGCCAGCAGTACCTTAACTAATAAACAAGCTTTCTTT. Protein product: CASSTLTNKQAFF.

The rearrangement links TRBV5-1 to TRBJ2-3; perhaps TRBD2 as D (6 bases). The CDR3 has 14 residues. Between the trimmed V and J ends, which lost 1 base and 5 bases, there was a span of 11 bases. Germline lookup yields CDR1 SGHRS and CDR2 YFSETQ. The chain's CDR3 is CASSLRQGGDTQYF. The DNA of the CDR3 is TGCGCCAGCAGCTTGCGGCAGGGAGGAGATACGCAGTATTTT.

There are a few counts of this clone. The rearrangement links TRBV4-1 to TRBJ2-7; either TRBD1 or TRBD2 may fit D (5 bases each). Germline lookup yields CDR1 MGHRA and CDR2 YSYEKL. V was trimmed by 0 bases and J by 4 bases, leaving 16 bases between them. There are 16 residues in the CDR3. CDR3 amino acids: CASSQEGTSFSYEQYF. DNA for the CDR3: TGCGCCAGCAGCCAAGAAGGGACCTCTTTTTCTTACGAGCAGTACTTC.

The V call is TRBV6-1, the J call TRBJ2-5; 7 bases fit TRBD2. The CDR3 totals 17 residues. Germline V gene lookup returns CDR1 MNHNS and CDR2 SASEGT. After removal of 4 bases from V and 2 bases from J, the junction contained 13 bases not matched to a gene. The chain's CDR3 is CASSARPGSGVQETQYF. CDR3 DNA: TGTGCCAGCAGTGCCCGCCCCGGGAGCGGGGTACAAGAGACCCAGTACTTC.

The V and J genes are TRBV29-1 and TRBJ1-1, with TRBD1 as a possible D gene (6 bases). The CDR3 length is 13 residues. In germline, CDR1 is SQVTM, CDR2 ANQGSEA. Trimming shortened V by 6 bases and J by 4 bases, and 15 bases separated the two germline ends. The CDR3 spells CSVIQGYGTEAFF. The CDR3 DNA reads TGCAGCGTCATCCAGGGGTATGGCACTGAAGCTTTCTTT.

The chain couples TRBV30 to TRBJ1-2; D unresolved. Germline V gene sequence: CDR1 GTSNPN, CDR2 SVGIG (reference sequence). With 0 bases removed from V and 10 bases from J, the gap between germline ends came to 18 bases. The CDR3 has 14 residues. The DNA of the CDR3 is TGTGCCTGGAGTGTACAACAAGGGAACGCCCCCTACACCTTC. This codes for CAWSVQQGNAPYTF.

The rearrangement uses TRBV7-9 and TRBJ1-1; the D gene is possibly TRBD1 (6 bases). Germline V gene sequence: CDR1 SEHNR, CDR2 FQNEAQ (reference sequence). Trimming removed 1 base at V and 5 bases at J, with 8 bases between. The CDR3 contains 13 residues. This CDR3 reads CASSLVQGTEAFF. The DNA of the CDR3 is TGTGCCAGCAGCTTAGTTCAGGGGACTGAAGCTTTCTTT. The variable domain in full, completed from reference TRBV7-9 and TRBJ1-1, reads DTGVSQNPRHKITKRGQNVTFRCDPISEHNRLYWYRQTLGQGPEFLTYFQNEAQLEKSRLLSDRFSAERPKGSFSTLEIQRTEQGDSAMYLCASSLVQGTEAFFGQGTRLTVV.

DNA of the CDR3: TGTGCCAGCAGCCGAATATCCGGGACAGGTGGACACGAGCAGTACTTC. This translates into CASSRISGTGGHEQYF. V usage is TRBV5-6 and J usage is TRBJ2-7, with TRBD1 matching over 8 bases. There are 16 residues in the CDR3. Per germline, CDR1 SGHDT and CDR2 YYEEEE. V was clipped by 4 bases and J by 5 bases; unmatched bases: 14.

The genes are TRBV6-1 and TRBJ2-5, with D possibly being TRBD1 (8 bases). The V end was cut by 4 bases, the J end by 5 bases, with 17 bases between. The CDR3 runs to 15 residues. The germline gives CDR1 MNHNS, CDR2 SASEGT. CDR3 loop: CASSVAQGGRETQYF. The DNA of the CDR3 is TGTGCCAGCAGTGTAGCACAGGGGGGGCGGGAGACCCAGTACTTC.

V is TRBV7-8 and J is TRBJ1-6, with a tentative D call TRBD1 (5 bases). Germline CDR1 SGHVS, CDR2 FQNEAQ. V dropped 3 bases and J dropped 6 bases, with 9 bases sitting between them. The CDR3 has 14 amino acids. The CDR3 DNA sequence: TGTGCCAGCAGCTTGGCAGGGAGTAATTCACCCCTCCACTTT. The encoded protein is CASSLAGSNSPLHF.

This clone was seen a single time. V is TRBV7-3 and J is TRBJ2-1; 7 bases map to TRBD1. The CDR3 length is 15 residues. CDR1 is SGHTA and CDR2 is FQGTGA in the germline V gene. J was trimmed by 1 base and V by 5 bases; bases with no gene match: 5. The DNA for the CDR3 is TGTGCCAGCAGCCTGGGACAGCGATCCTACAATGAGCAGTTCTTC. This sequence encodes CASSLGQRSYNEQFF.